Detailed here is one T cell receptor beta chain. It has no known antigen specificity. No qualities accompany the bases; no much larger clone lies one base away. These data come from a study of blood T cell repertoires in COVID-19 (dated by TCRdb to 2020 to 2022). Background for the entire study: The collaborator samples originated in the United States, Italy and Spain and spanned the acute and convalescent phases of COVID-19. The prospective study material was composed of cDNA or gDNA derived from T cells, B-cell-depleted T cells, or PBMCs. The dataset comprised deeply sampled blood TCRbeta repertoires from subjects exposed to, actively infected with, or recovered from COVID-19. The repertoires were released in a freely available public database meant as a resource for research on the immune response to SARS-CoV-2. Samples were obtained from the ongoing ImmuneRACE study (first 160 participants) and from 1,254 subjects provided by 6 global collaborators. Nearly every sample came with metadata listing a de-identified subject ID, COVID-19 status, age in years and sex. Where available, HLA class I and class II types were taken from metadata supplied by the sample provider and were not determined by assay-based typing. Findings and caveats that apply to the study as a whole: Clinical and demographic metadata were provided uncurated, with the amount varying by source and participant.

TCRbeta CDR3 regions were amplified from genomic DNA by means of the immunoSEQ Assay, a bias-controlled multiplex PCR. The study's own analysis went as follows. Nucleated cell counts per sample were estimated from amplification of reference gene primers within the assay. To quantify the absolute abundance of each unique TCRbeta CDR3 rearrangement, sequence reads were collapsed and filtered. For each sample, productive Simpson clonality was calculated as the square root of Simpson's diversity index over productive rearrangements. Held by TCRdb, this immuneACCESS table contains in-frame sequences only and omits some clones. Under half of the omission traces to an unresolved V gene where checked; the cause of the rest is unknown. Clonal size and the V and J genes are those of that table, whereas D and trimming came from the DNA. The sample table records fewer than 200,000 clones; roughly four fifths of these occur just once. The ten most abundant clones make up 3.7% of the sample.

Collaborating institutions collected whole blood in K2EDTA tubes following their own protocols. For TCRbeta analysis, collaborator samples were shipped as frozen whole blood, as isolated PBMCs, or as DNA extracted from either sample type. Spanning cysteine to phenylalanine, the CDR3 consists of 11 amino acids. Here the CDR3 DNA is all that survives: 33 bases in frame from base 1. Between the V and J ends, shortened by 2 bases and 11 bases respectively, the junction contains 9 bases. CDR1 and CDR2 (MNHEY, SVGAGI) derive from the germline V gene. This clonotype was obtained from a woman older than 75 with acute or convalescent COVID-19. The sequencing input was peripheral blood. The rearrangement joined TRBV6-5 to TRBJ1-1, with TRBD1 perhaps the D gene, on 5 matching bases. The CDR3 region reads CASSYAGQAFF. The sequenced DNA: TGTGCCAGCAGTTACGCAGGGCAGGCTTTCTTT.